The text below deals with one T cell receptor (beta chain). No antigen is known for it. Some clones are missing from TCRdb's copy, which holds only in-frame ones; the method was immunoSEQ multiplex PCR. The top ten hold 6% to 7.5% of the sample, which has 50,000 to 75,000 clones, about 81% seen once. The CDR3 has 16 residues. Trimming removed 0 bases at V and 2 bases at J, with 11 bases between. Germline loops: CDR1 SGHRS, CDR2 YFSETQ. This specimen comes from a study of a mutant IDH1 vaccine in newly diagnosed glioma. For the study at large: Patients were given eight vaccinations, scheduled in weeks 1, 3, 5, 7, 11, 15, 19 and 23. Patients were started on vaccination 4-6 weeks after radiotherapy alone, or with temozolomide cycles.

General study points: Immune responses induced by the vaccine were seen in 93.3% of patients, spanning multiple MHC alleles.

Time point denoted: week 5, during vaccination. The study gave 300 ug of mutant IDH1 20-mer peptide per vaccine dose, with topical imiquimod. This material consisted of PBMCs, taken from a glioma patient whose treatment included an IDH1 peptide vaccine. The sequence was obtained from a woman aged 45-65 years with glioma. The chain employs TRBV5-1 and TRBJ2-2; D might be TRBD1 or TRBD2, each matching 5 bases. CDR3 DNA: TGCGCCAGCAGCTTGGACGGGACGGCTAACACCGGGGAGCTGTTTTTT. Its protein product is CASSLDGTANTGELFF.